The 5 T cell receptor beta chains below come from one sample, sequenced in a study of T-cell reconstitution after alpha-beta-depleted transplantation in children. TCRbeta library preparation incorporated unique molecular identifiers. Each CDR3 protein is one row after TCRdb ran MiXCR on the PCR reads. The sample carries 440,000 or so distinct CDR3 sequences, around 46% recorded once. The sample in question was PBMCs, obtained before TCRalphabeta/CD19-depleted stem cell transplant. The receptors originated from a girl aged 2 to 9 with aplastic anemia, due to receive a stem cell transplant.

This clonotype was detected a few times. The CDR3 loop reads CASSLASGVRNEQFF. The CDR3 coding sequence is TGCGCCAGCAGCTTGGCTAGCGGGGTCAGGAATGAGCAGTTCTTC. This rearrangement joins TRBV5-1 to TRBJ2-1; 9 nucleotides line up with TRBD2. The CDR3 extends over 15 amino acids. V was clipped by 0 bases and J by 7 bases; unmatched bases: 5. Germline V lookup: CDR1 SGHRS, CDR2 YFSETQ.

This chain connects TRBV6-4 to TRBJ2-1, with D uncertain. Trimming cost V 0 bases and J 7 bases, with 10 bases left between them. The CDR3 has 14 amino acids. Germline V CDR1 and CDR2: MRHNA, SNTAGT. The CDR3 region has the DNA TGTGCCAGCAGTGACTCGATTGGGGTAAATGAGCAGTTCTTC. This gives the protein CASSDSIGVNEQFF.

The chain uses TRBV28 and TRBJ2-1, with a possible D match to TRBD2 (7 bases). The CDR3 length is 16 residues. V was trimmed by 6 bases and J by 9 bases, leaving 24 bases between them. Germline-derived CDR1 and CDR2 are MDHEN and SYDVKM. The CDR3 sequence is CASRVNRGRGWGEQFF. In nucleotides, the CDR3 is TGTGCCAGCAGGGTGAATAGGGGGAGGGGCTGGGGTGAGCAGTTCTTC.

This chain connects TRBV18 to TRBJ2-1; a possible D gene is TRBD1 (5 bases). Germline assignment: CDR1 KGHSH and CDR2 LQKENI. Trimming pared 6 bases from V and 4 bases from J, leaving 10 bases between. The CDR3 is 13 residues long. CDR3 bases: TGTGCCAGCTCCGCAAGGGGTTACAATGAGCAGTTCTTC. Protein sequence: CASSARGYNEQFF. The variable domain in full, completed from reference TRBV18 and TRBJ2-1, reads NAGVMQNPRHLVRRRGQEARLRCSPMKGHSHVYWYRQLPEEGLKFMVYLQKENIIDESGMPKERFSAEFPKEGPSILRIQQVVRGDSAAYFCASSARGYNEQFFGPGTRLTVL.

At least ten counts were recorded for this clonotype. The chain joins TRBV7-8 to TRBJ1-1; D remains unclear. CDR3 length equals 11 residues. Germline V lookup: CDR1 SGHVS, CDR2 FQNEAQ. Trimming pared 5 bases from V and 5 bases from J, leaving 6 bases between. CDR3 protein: CASSPSTEAFF. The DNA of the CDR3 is TGTGCCAGCAGCCCCTCAACTGAAGCTTTCTTT. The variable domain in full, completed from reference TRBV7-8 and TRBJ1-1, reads GAGVSQSPRYKVAKRGQDVALRCDPISGHVSLFWYQQALGQGPEFLTYFQNEAQLDKSGLPSDRFFAERPEGSVSTLKIQRTQQEDSAVYLCASSPSTEAFFGQGTRLTVV.